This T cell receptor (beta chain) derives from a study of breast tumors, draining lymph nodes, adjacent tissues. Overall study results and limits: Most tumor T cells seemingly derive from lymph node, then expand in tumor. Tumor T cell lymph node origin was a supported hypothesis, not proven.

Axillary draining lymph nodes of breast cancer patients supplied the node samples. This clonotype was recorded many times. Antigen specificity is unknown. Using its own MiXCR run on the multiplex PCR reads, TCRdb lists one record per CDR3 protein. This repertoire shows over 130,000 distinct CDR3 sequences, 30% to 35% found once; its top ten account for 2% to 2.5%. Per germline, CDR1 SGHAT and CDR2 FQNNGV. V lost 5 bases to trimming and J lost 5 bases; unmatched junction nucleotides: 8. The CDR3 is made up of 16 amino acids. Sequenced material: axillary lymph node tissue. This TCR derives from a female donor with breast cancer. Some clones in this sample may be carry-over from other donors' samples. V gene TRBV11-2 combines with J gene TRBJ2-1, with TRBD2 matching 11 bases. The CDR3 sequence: CASSLRLAGSDNEQFF. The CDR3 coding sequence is TGTGCCAGCAGCCTTCGACTAGCGGGGAGTGACAATGAGCAGTTCTTC.